This T cell receptor beta chain was retrieved from a study of T cells in Graves' hyperthyroidism and ophthalmopathy. Study overall: Peripheral blood specimens were obtained at initial diagnosis, prior to any treatment.

Germline CDR1 reads DFQATT; CDR2 reads SNEGSKA (reference sequence). There are 16 residues in the CDR3. J was trimmed by 4 bases and V by 2 bases; bases with no gene match: 8. TCR beta CDR3 regions were amplified from RNA. First-round RT-PCR targeting the TCR CDR3 was performed with the HTBI primer set. TCRdb re-analysed the multiplex PCR reads in MiXCR, keeping a single row per CDR3 protein. Counted here are approximately 380,000 distinct CDR3 sequences, roughly 20% occurring once; the ten biggest clones make up around two fifths. This clonotype came up many times. Material for sequencing was blood. V and J are TRBV20-1 and TRBJ1-1; TRBD1 matches 12 bases. This TCR came from a man between 18 and 29 years old with Graves' ophthalmopathy. The CDR3: CSARLPGQGAGTEAFF. The CDR3 bases are TGCAGTGCTAGATTGCCGGGACAGGGGGCCGGCACTGAAGCTTTCTTT.